This TCR beta chain emerged from a study of OX40 agonist ivuxolimab in advanced cancers. A note on the overall study: Ivuxolimab was a fully human IgG2 agonistic monoclonal antibody targeting the costimulatory receptor OX40 (CD134). Three dose-escalation patients achieved partial responses, one with hepatocellular carcinoma and two with cutaneous melanoma. Peripheral TCRbeta sequencing aimed to test whether ivuxolimab altered TCR sequence diversity and caused clonal T-cell expansion. Intravenous ivuxolimab was administered to patients every 2 weeks at six dose levels: 0.01, 0.1, 0.3, 1.5, 3 and 10 mg/kg. Of the roughly 52 patients in dose escalation, 19 had hepatocellular carcinoma, some 15 had melanoma, 9 had renal cell carcinoma and 9 had head and neck cancer. Patients were allowed to have had prior anti-PD-1, anti-PD-L1 or anti-CTLA-4 therapy, and approximately 41% of the dose-escalation patients had previously received checkpoint inhibitors. The paper reports the monotherapy dose-escalation portion (N of about 50 patients) of the phase I ivuxolimab trial. The dose-escalation cohort was over 70% male with a mean age of about 65 years, ranging from about 20 to 85.

The paper as a whole reports these results and caveats: In partial responders in the 0.1-3.0 mg/kg groups, normalized peripheral clonal expansion was found to be among the lowest, especially among CD8+ T cells. Low levels of normalized T-cell clonal expansion were also seen in some patients who did not respond. At doses of 0.1 to 3.0 mg/kg, clonal expansion of both CD4+ and CD8+ T cells in blood was seen between baseline and week 6. Which antigens the clonally expanded peripheral T cells were specific for was not determined. After ivuxolimab, expanded clones were on average more numerous among CD8+ T cells than among CD4+ T cells.

The trial excluded patients who had a history of autoimmune disease or who were on systemic immunosuppression. In every dose cohort, peripheral blood was drawn for TCR sequencing at baseline, cycle 4 day 1, and cycle 7 day 1. The samples were drawn from a first-in-human, open-label, multicenter phase I dose-escalation trial of ivuxolimab. The trial enrolled adults with locally advanced or metastatic head and neck squamous cell, hepatocellular, melanoma or renal cell carcinoma. CD4+ and CD8+ T cells were sorted separately from peripheral blood before TCR sequencing. V is pared back by 8 bases and J by 5 bases, with 12 bases lying between the germline termini. From cysteine to phenylalanine, the CDR3 is 12 amino acids long. Kept here is only the CDR3 DNA, which spans 36 bases and is read in frame from base 1. From the germline V gene, CDR1 is MNHEY and CDR2 is SVGAGI. For sequencing of the TCRbeta CDR3 region, genomic DNA was extracted from the sorted cells. TCRbeta CDR3 regions were sequenced using the immunoSEQ Assay. The table comes from immuneACCESS by way of TCRdb, which keeps in-frame sequences with V and J called. Part of the clones is missing from these tables; in studies checked, under half for an unresolved V gene and the rest for unknown reasons. Across this sample there are 40,000 or so clones, with about 80% seen only once. The top ten clonotypes cover roughly 15% of the sample.

Regarding this clone: What this receptor recognizes is not known. Qualities for individual bases were not recorded, and no much larger clone is one base off.

This specimen consisted of CD4+ or CD8+ T cells sorted from blood, obtained in a trial of the OX40 agonist ivuxolimab. The rearrangement joined TRBV6-5 to TRBJ1-2; the D gene remains uncertain. The TCR sequence derives from an adult with an advanced solid tumor such as melanoma, head and neck, liver or kidney cancer. The CDR3 is CASAHLEYGYTF. In nucleotide form, the sequence is TGTGCCAGCGCGCACCTGGAGTATGGCTACACCTTC.